This T cell receptor (beta chain) was found in a study of T cells in Graves' hyperthyroidism and ophthalmopathy. About the research overall: Upon initial diagnosis and before any treatment, peripheral blood was collected. Study-level findings and limits: Using 13 V-J features, a model discriminated ophthalmopathy from stable hyperthyroidism.

Patients were excluded for uncontrolled infection, other autoimmune disease, pregnancy or lactation. As concerns this clonotype: Its antigen is unknown.

The investigators amplified TCR beta CDR3 regions from RNA transcripts. TCR CDR3 underwent first-round RT-PCR with the HTBI primer set. Each CDR3 protein gets one entry after TCRdb re-called the multiplex PCR reads with MiXCR. The profile shows about 770,000 distinct CDR3 sequences, around 20% of them singletons. The V segment lost 0 bases and the J segment 6 bases; nucleotides outside the gene matches: 13. Germline values: CDR1 SEHNR, CDR2 FQNEAQ (reference sequence). This CDR3 contains 18 residues. Sequencing used blood. The V call is TRBV7-9, the J call TRBJ1-5; 8 bases line up with TRBD1. This receptor was taken from a woman between 45 and 65 years old with Graves' hyperthyroidism that later progressed to Graves' ophthalmopathy. For the CDR3, the DNA is TGTGCCAGCAGCTTAGCGCCTGGACAGGGCTTTCGGGTTCAGCCCCAGCATTTT. It encodes CASSLAPGQGFRVQPQHF.